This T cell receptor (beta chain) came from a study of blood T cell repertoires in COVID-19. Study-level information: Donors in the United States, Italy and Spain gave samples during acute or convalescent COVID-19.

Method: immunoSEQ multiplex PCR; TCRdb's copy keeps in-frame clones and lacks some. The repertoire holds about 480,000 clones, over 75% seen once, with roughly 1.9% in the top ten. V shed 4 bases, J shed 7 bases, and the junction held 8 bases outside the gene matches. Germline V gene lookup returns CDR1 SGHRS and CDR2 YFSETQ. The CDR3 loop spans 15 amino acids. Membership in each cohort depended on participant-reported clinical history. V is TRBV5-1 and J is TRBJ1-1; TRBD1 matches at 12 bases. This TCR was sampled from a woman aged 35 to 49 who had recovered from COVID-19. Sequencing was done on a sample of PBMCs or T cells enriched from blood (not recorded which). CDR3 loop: CASSLRDRGQSEAFF. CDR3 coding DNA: TGCGCCAGCAGCCTCCGGGACAGGGGGCAGAGTGAAGCTTTCTTT.